The text below deals with one TCR beta chain. Followed over time, Seattle patients had been enrolled while infection was active. The repertoire was sequenced with immunoSEQ multiplex PCR; TCRdb's copy has only in-frame clones and lacks some. In the table there are some 290,000 clones, about nine tenths of which are singletons. These data belong to a study of blood T cell repertoires in COVID-19. Study-level information: The origin of the acute and convalescent COVID-19 samples was the United States, Italy and Spain. In each case, the material was cDNA or gDNA derived from T cells, B-cell-depleted T cells, or PBMCs.

The source material was peripheral blood. The TCR was taken from a woman in her twenties or thirties with COVID-19, enrolled during active disease.

The CDR3 reads CASSFTSGSNEQFF. Written as DNA, the CDR3 is TGTGCCAGCAGTTTCACTAGCGGGAGTAATGAGCAGTTCTTC. The V and J genes are TRBV28 and TRBJ2-1; 11 bases are shared with TRBD2. J lost 7 bases, V lost 3 bases, and 2 bases had no gene match. CDR3 length: 14 amino acids. CDR1 MDHEN and CDR2 SYDVKM come from the germline V gene.